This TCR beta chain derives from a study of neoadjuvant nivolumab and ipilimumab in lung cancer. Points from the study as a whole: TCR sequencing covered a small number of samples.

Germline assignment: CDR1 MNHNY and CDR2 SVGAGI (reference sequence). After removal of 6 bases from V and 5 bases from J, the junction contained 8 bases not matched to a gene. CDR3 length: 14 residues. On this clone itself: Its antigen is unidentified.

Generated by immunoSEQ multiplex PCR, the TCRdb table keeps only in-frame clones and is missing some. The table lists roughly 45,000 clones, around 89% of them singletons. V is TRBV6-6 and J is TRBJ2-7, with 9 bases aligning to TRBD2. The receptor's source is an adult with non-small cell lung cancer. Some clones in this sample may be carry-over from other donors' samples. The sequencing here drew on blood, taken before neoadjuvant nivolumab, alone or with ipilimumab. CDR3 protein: CASSSGTSIHEQYF. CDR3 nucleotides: TGTGCCAGCAGCTCCGGGACTAGCATCCACGAGCAGTACTTC.